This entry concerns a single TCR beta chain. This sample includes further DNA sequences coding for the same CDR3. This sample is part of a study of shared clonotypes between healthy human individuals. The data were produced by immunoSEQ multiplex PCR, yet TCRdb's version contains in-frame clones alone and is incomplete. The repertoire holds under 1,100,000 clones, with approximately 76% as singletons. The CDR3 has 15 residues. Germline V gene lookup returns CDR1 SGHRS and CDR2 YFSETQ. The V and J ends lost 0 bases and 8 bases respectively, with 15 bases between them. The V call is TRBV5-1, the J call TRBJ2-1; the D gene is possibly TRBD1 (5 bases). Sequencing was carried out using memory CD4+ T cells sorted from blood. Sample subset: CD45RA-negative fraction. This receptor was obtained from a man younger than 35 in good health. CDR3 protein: CASSLEGQGVDEQFF. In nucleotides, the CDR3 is TGCGCCAGCAGCTTGGAAGGGCAGGGTGTCGATGAGCAGTTCTTC.